One and the same sample provided the 3 T cell receptor beta chains below, sequenced in a study of CD8+ T cells in alopecia areata. cDNA prepared by RNA extraction and subsequent reverse transcription served as the template for sequencing. Method: immunoSEQ multiplex PCR; TCRdb's copy keeps in-frame clones and lacks some. Here the sample spans 130,000 to 150,000 clones, roughly 50% being singletons. The source material was CD4+ T cells sorted from blood. These receptor sequences come from a human donor with alopecia areata.

The rearrangement joins TRBV28 to TRBJ1-5; D gene ambiguous. The V gene lost 2 bases and the J gene lost 7 bases, with 12 bases spanning the gap. This CDR3 is 14 amino acids long. The V gene's germline CDR1 is MDHEN and CDR2 SYDVKM. CDR3 sequence: CASSLKVQGQPQHF. Written as DNA, the CDR3 is TGTGCCAGCAGTTTAAAGGTCCAAGGGCAGCCCCAGCATTTT.

This clone has only a few counts. The chain employs TRBV5-1 and TRBJ2-1, with 7 bases matching TRBD2. CDR3 length equals 14 residues. V shed 7 bases, J shed 1 base, and the junction held 5 bases outside the gene matches. Germline CDR1 SGHRS, CDR2 YFSETQ. CDR3 sequence reads: CASRLADSYNEQFF. The CDR3 region has the DNA TGCGCCAGCCGGCTAGCGGATTCCTACAATGAGCAGTTCTTC.

This rearrangement joins TRBV28 to TRBJ2-7; D uncertain. Germline V gene lookup returns CDR1 MDHEN and CDR2 SYDVKM. The CDR3 length is 13 residues. The V end lost 3 bases, the J end lost 1 base, and 7 bases lay between the germline ends. CDR3 amino acids: CASSLLLSYEQYF. The CDR3 DNA reads as TGTGCCAGCAGTTTGCTCCTATCCTACGAGCAGTACTTC. Full variable domain (remainder filled in from reference TRBV28 and TRBJ2-7): DVKVTQSSRYLVKRTGEKVFLECVQDMDHENMFWYRQDPGLGLRLIYFSYDVKMKEKGDIPEGYSVSREKKERFSLILESASTNQTSMYLCASSLLLSYEQYFGPGTRLTVT.